The entry that follows covers one T cell receptor (beta chain) sequence. Its antigen remains unidentified. CDR3 size: 18 residues. Germline CDR1 MNHNS, CDR2 SASEGT. Trimming removed 2 bases from V and 1 base from J, with 20 bases in between. This specimen belongs to a study of cytomegalovirus exposure and HLA in healthy donors. Background on the study: HLA-typed donors were the source of around 85 million unique TCRs held in an early data release. Points from the study as a whole: A missense DCLRE1C variant was associated with V- and J-gene trimming of TCR beta chains in a later analysis, and an independent cohort replicated the association. The presence/absence work took it that sequencing depth was about the same across donors. Accurate predictions that matched the HLA-A and HLA-B alleles of most subjects were reportedly made from TCR beta sequences.

The PCR used 60 Vbeta and 13 Jbeta primers. Data came from immunoSEQ multiplex PCR; TCRdb stores just in-frame clones and leaves some out. Among over 100,000 clones listed, roughly 79% were seen once. Specimen: PBMCs. This rearrangement joins TRBV6-1 to TRBJ2-5; TRBD2 is a possible D gene (7 bases). The TCR sequence derives from a woman between 40 and 55 years old in good health and CMV-seronegative. This chain's CDR3 is CASSEIWGGAGAQETQYF. The CDR3, as DNA: TGTGCCAGCAGTGAAATTTGGGGTGGGGCGGGGGCCCAAGAGACCCAGTACTTC.